The clone carrying this T cell receptor beta chain has more than one count but fewer than ten. Its target is unknown. The data originate from a study of T cell repertoires in cytomegalovirus infection. Study summary: Selection of CMV epitopes for the study included recently identified HLA-C-restricted and well-studied HLA-B-restricted ones. The public TCR beta signatures pointed to both CMV infection and matching HLA type.

This CDR3 region has 15 residues. Germline CDR1 and CDR2: KGHDR and SFDVKD. After removal of 0 bases from V and 9 bases from J, the junction contained 3 bases not matched to a gene. Broader study findings: What dominated the ex vivo response were HLA-C-restricted CMV-specific TCR beta clonotypes. Pooled public TCR beta family frequency picked out CMV carriers with the relevant HLA.

TCRdb re-derived calls from the reads in MiXCR, one entry per CDR3 protein. The sample holds around 47,000 distinct CDR3 sequences, about 18% seen once. The material sequenced was CD8+ T cells from cultured PBMCs, taken from culture after CMV antigen stimulation. The chain couples TRBV24-1 to TRBJ2-1, with 11 bases that match TRBD1. This receptor was identified in a human donor in good health (CMV status not recorded). Some clones in this sample may be carry-over from other donors' samples. The CDR3 nucleotides are TGTGCCACCAGTGATTTGCGGGGGACAGGGGGTGAGCAGTTCTTC. Amino acid sequence: CATSDLRGTGGEQFF.